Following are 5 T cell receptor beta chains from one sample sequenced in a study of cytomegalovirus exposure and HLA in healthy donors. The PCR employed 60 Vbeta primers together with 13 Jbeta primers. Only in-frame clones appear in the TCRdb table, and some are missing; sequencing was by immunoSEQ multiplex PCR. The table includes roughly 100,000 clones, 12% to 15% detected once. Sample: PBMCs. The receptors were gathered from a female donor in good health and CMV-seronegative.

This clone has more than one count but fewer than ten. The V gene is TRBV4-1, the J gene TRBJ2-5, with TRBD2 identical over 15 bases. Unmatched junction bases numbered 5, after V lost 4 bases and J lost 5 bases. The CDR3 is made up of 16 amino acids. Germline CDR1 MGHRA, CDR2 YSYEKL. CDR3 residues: CASSRTSGRAEETQYF. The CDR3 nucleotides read TGCGCCAGCAGCCGGACTAGCGGGAGGGCCGAGGAGACCCAGTACTTC.

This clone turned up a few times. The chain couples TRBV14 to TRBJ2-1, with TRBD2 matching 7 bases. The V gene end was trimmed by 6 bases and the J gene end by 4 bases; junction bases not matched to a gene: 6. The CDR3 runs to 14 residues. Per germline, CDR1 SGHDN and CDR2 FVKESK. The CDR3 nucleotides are TGTGCCAGCAGTATTCTAGCGGAGTACAATGAGCAGTTCTTC. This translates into CASSILAEYNEQFF. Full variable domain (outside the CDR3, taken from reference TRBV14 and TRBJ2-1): EAGVTQFPSHSVIEKGQTVTLRCDPISGHDNLYWYRRVMGKEIKFLLHFVKESKQDESGMPNNRFLAERTGGTYSTLKVQPAELEDSGVYFCASSILAEYNEQFFGPGTRLTVL.

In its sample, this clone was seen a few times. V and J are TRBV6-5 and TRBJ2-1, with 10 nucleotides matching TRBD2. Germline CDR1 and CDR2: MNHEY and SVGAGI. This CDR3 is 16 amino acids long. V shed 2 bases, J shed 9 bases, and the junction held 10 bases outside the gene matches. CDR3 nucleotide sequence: TGTGCCAGCAGTTACACTCGCCCTCTAGCGGGAGTTGAGCAGTTCTTC. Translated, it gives CASSYTRPLAGVEQFF.

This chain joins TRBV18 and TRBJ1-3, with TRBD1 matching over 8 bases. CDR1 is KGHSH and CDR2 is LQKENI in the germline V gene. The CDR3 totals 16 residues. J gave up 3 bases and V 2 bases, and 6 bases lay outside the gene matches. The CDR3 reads CASSPEAGGVGNTIYF. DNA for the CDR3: TGTGCCAGCTCACCAGAAGCAGGGGGCGTTGGAAACACCATATATTTT.

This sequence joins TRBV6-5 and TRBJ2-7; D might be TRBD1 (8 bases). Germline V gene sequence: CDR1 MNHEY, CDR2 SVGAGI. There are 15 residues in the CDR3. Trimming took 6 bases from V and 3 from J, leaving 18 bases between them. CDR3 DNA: TGTGCCAGCAGACGACAGGGGAGGGGCTACTACGAGCAGTACTTC. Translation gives CASRRQGRGYYEQYF.